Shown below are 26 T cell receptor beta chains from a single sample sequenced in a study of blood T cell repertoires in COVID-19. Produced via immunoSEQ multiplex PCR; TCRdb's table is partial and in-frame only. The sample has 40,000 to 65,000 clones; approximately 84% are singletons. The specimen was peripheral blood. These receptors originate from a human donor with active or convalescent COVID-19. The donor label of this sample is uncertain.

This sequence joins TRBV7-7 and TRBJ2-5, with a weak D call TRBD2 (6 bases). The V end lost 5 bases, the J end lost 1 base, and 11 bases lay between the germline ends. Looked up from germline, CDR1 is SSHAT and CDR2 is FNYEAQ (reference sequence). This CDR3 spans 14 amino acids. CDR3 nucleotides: TGTGCCAGCAGCACAGGAGGGATCCAAGAGACCCAGTACTTC. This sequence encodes CASSTGGIQETQYF.

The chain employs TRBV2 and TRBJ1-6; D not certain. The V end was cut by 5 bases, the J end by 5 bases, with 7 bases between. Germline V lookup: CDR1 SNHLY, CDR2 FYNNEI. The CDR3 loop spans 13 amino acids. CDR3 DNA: TGTGCCAGCAGTCCGGTAAATAATTCACCCCTCCACTTT. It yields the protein CASSPVNNSPLHF. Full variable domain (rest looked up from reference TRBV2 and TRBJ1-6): EPEVTQTPSHQVTQMGQEVILRCVPISNHLYFYWYRQILGQKVEFLVSFYNNEISEKSEIFDDQFSVERPDGSNFTLKIRSTKLEDSAMYFCASSPVNNSPLHFGNGTRLTVT.

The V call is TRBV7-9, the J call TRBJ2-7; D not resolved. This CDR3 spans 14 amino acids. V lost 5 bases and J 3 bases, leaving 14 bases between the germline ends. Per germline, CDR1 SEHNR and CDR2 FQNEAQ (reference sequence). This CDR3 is CASSAVVADYEQYF. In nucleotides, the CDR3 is TGTGCCAGCAGCGCCGTAGTAGCAGACTACGAGCAGTACTTC.

The CDR3 here is CASSTEPAKNIQYF. The CDR3 DNA sequence: TGCGCCAGCAGCACCGAGCCCGCCAAAAACATTCAGTACTTC. The chain carries TRBV5-1 and TRBJ2-4; D call uncertain. CDR3 length equals 14 residues. Germline V CDR1 and CDR2: SGHRS, YFSETQ. V was trimmed by 4 bases and J by 1 base, leaving 9 bases between them.

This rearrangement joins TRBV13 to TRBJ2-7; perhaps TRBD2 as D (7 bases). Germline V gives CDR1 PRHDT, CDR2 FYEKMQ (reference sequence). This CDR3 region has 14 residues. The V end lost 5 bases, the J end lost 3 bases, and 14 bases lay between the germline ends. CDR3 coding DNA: TGTGCCAGCAGCCCCCGGGGGGACAACTACGAGCAGTACTTC. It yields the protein CASSPRGDNYEQYF. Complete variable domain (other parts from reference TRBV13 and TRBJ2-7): AAGVIQSPRHLIKEKRETATLKCYPIPRHDTVYWYQQGPGQDPQFLISFYEKMQSDKGSIPDRFSAQQFSDYHSELNMSSLELGDSALYFCASSPRGDNYEQYFGPGTRLTVT.

The DNA for the CDR3 is TGTGCCAGCAGCTTGAACAGGGTGGGTGGCTACACCTTC. It translates to CASSLNRVGGYTF. The chain is built from TRBV5-8 and TRBJ1-2; D is perhaps TRBD1 (6 bases). The length of the CDR3 is 13 residues. The germline CDR1 and CDR2 sequences are SGHTS and YDEGEE. V lost 1 base and J 7 bases, leaving 11 bases between the germline ends. Based on the CDR3 plus reference TRBV5-8 and TRBJ1-2, the full variable domain is EAGVTQSPTHLIKTRGQQATLRCSPISGHTSVYWYQQALGLGLQFLLWYDEGEERNRGNFPPRFSGRQFPNYSSELNVNALELEDSALYLCASSLNRVGGYTFGSGTRLTVV.

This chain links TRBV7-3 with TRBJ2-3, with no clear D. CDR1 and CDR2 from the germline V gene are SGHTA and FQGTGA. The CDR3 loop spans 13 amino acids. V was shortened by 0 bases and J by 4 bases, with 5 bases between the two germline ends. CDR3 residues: CASSLTGPDTQYF. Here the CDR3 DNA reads TGTGCCAGCAGCTTAACGGGCCCAGATACGCAGTATTTT.

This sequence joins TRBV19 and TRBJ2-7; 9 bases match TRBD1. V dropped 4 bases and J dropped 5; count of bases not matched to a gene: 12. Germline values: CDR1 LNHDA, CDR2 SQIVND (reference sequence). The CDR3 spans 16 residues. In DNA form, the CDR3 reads TGTGCCAGTAGTACCCTCTGGGACAGGGACAGGGACGAGCAGTACTTC. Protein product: CASSTLWDRDRDEQYF.

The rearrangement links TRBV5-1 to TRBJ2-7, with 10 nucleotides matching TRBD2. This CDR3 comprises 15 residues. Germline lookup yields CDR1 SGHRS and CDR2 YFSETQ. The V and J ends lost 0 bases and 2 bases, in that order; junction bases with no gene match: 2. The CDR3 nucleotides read TGCGCCAGCAGCTTGGTAGCGGGAGGTACCTACGAGCAGTACTTC. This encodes CASSLVAGGTYEQYF.

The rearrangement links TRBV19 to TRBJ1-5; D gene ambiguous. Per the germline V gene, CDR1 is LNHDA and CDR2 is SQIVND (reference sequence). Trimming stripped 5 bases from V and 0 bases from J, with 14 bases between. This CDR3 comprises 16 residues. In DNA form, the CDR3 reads TGTGCCAGTAGTGAAACAACCTTATATAGCAATCAGCCCCAGCATTTT. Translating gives CASSETTLYSNQPQHF.

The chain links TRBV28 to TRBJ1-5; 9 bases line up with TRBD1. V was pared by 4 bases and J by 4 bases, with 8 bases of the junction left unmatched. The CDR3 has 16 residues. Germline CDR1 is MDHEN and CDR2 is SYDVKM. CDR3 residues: CASSWGNRGLNQPQHF. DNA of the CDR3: TGTGCCAGCAGTTGGGGGAACAGGGGGCTTAATCAGCCCCAGCATTTT. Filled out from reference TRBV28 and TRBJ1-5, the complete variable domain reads DVKVTQSSRYLVKRTGEKVFLECVQDMDHENMFWYRQDPGLGLRLIYFSYDVKMKEKGDIPEGYSVSREKKERFSLILESASTNQTSMYLCASSWGNRGLNQPQHFGDGTRLSIL.

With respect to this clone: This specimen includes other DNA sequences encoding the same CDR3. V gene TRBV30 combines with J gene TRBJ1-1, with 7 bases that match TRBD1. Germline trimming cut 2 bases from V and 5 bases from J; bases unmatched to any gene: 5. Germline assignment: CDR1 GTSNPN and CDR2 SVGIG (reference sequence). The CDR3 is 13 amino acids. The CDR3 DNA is TGTGCCTGGAGTACAGGGGTATGGACTGAAGCTTTCTTT. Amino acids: CAWSTGVWTEAFF.

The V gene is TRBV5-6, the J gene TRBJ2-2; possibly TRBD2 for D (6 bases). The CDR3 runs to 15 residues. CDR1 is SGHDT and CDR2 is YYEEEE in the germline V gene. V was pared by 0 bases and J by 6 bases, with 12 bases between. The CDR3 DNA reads TGTGCCAGCAGCTTGGGAGCTCGGGGGTCCGGGGAGCTGTTTTTT. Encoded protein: CASSLGARGSGELFF.

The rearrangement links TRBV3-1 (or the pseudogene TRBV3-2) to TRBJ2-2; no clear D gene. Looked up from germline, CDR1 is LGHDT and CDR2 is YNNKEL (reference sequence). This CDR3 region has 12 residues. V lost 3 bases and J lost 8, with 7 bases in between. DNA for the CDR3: TGTGCCAGCAGCCAGTTCGGGGGGGAGCTGTTTTTT. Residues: CASSQFGGELFF.

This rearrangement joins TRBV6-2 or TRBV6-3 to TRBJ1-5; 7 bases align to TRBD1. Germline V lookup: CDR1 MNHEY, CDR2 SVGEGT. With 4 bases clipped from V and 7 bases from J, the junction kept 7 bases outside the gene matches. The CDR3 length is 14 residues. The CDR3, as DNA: TGTGCCAGCAGTTCGTTCCAGGGGGAACAGCCCCAGCATTTT. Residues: CASSSFQGEQPQHF.

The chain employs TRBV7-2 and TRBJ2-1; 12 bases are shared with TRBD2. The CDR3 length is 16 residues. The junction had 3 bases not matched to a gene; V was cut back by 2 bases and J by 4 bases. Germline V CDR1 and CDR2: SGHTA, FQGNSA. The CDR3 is CASSLLLAGGYNEQFF. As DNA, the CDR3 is TGTGCCAGCAGCTTATTACTAGCGGGAGGTTACAATGAGCAGTTCTTC.

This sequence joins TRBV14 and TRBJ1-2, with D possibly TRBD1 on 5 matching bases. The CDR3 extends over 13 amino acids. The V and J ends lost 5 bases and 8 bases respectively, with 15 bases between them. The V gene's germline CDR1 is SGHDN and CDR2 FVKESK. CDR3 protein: CASSSRYPGGYTF. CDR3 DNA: TGTGCCAGCAGCTCAAGATACCCAGGGGGCTACACCTTC.

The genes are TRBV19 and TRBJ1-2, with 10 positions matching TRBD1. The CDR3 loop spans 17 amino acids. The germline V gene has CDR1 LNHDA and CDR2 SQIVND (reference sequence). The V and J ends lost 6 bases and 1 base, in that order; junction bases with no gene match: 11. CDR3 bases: TGTGCCAGTAGGTTCGTCCAGGGACAGGGGTTTAACTATGGCTACACCTTC. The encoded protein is CASRFVQGQGFNYGYTF.

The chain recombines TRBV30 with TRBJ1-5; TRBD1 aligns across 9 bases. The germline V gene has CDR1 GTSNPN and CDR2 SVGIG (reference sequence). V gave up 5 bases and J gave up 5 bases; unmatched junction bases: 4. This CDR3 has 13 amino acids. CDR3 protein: CAWARQGDQPQHF. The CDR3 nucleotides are TGTGCCTGGGCCAGACAGGGGGATCAGCCCCAGCATTTT.

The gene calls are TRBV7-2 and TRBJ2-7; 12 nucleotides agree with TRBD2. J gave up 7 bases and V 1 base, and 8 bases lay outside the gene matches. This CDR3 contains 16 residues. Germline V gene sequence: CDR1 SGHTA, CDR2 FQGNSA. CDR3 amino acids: CASSLVRLAGAGEQYF. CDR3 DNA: TGTGCCAGCAGCTTAGTCCGACTAGCGGGGGCTGGGGAGCAGTACTTC.

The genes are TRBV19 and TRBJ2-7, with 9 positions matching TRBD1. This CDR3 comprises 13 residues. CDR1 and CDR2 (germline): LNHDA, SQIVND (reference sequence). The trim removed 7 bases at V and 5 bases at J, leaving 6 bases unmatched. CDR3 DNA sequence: TGTGCCAGTACTCACACAGGGGGCAACGAGCAGTACTTC. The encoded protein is CASTHTGGNEQYF.

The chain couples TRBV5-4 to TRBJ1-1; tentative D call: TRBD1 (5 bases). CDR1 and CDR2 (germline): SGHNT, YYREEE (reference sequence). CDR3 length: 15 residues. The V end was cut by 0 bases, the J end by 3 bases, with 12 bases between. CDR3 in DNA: TGTGCCAGCAGCTTGGACGCGGGGCGCGACACTGAAGCTTTCTTT. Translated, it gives CASSLDAGRDTEAFF.

The CDR3 sequence is CASIGKRDLPYEQYF. Here the CDR3 DNA reads TGTGCCAGCATCGGGAAGAGGGACTTGCCCTACGAGCAGTACTTC. The V and J genes are TRBV28 and TRBJ2-7; D might be TRBD2 (6 bases). V was pared by 7 bases and J by 2 bases, with 18 bases between. This CDR3 is 15 amino acids long. Germline-derived CDR1 and CDR2 are MDHEN and SYDVKM.

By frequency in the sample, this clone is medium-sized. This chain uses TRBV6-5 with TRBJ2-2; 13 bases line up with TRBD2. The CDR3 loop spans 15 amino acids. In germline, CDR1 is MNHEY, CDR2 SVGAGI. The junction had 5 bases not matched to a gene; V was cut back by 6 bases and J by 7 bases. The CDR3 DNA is TGTGCCAGCAGCCTCACTAGCGGGAGGGGCGGGGAGCTGTTTTTT. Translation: CASSLTSGRGGELFF.

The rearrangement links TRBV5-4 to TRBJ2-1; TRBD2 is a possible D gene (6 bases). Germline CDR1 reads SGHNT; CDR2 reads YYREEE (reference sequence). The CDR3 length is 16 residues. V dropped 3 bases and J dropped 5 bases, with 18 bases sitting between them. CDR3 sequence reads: CASSSIFRGGDNEQFF. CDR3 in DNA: TGTGCCAGCAGCTCCATTTTTAGGGGAGGTGACAATGAGCAGTTCTTC.

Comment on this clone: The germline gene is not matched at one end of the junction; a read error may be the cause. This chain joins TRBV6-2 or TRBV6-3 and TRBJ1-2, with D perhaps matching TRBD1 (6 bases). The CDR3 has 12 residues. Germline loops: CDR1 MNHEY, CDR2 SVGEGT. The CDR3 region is CASSYGQSLDAF. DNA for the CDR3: TGTGCCAGCAGTTACGGACAGAGCCTTGACGCCTTC.